Below are 22 T cell receptor beta chains sequenced from a single sample in a study of low-dose radiotherapy and immunotherapy resistance in tumors. Time point defined: before trial treatment. TRAV and TRBV primers primed cDNA for both TCRalpha and TCRbeta. Using a constant-region primer together with a V-primer adapter, TCRs were subjected to 20 PCR cycles of amplification. TCRdb recomputed calls from the reads with MiXCR, one row per CDR3 protein. The top ten clones hold 2.5% to 3.5% of a sample with under 90,000 distinct CDR3 sequences, about a sixth of them seen once. The specimen comprised PBMCs, sampled before treatment. The receptors derive from a male donor with prostate cancer.

At least ten counts were recorded for this clonotype. DNA for the CDR3: TGCGCCAGCAGTGAAGCCGTCGGTGGGGAGCAGTACTTC. Its protein is CASSEAVGGEQYF. The gene calls are TRBV10-1 and TRBJ2-7; D not certain. Trimming took 3 bases from V and 7 from J, leaving 13 bases between them. CDR3 size: 13 residues. In germline, CDR1 is WNHNN, CDR2 SYGVQD (reference sequence).

This clonotype was seen repeatedly, ten times or more. The CDR3 DNA is TGTGCCAGCAGTCCCACAGGGGCTTCCTACAATGAGCAGTTCTTC. Its translation is CASSPTGASYNEQFF. This chain connects TRBV6-4 to TRBJ2-1, with 7 bases that match TRBD1. There are 15 residues in the CDR3. Germline assignment: CDR1 MRHNA and CDR2 SNTAGT. With V trimmed by 5 bases and J by 1 base, 5 bases remained unmatched.

The chain is built from TRBV4-1 and TRBJ2-1; unclear D gene. This CDR3 has 12 amino acids. Deletions cut 1 base from V and 7 bases from J, with 5 bases between. CDR1 and CDR2 from the germline V gene are MGHRA and YSYEKL. In nucleotides, the CDR3 is TGCGCCAGCAGCCAAGTTGGGAATGAGCAGTTCTTC. Protein product: CASSQVGNEQFF.

On this clonotype: With only one base between it and a far larger clone, this is likely a read error. The V gene is TRBV5-5, the J gene TRBJ2-5; 8 positions match TRBD2. Germline V gene data show CDR1 as SGHKS and CDR2 as YYEKEE (reference sequence). The CDR3 is 14 amino acids. Trimming cost V 4 bases and J 3 bases; bases outside gene matches: 5. The CDR3 DNA is TGTGCCAGCAGCCAGCACGGGGGGGAAGAGACCCAGTACTTC. It codes for CASSQHGGEETQYF.

This clonotype has a count of ten or more. The J gene is TRBJ2-3, the V gene TRBV5-1, with 8 bases fitting TRBD2. Germline CDR1 reads SGHRS; CDR2 reads YFSETQ. The V and J ends lost 6 bases and 0 bases, in that order; junction bases with no gene match: 9. The CDR3 spans 16 residues. DNA of the CDR3: TGCGCCAGCAAATCGGGAGGGTCCTCTAGCACAGATACGCAGTATTTT. Translating gives CASKSGGSSSTDTQYF.

This clonotype was counted at least ten times. The chain links TRBV4-2 to TRBJ2-2, with D possibly being TRBD2 (5 bases). CDR1 and CDR2 (germline): LGHNA, YNFKEQ. This CDR3 contains 15 residues. V shed 2 bases and J shed 3 bases, with 10 bases lying between them. The chain's CDR3 is CASSQPGSYTGELFF. CDR3 nucleotide sequence: TGTGCCAGCAGCCAACCGGGGTCGTACACCGGGGAGCTGTTTTTT.

This clonotype has a count of ten or more. This chain connects TRBV11-2 to TRBJ2-1; possible D gene TRBD2, 5 bases. Germline CDR1 SGHAT, CDR2 FQNNGV. This CDR3 comprises 17 residues. V lost 5 bases, J lost 4 bases, and 21 bases lay in between. This CDR3 reads CASSPSRSGKWYNEQFF. The CDR3 DNA sequence: TGTGCCAGCAGCCCCAGCCGGTCGGGAAAGTGGTACAATGAGCAGTTCTTC.

This clonotype showed up many times. The rearrangement uses TRBV10-3 and TRBJ2-7; TRBD1 agrees at 7 bases. Unmatched junction bases numbered 3, after V lost 0 bases and J lost 4 bases. CDR3 length: 14 amino acids. CDR1 ENHRY and CDR2 SYGVKD come from the germline V gene. This CDR3 is CAISESTGAYEQYF. The CDR3 region has the DNA TGTGCCATCAGTGAGTCAACAGGGGCGTACGAGCAGTACTTC.

This clonotype was found many times. V is TRBV5-1 and J is TRBJ2-3; a possible D gene is TRBD2 (5 bases). Germline assignment: CDR1 SGHRS and CDR2 YFSETQ. The V end was cut by 0 bases, the J end by 6 bases, with 11 bases between. This CDR3 region has 14 residues. The CDR3 here is CASSLEGREDTQYF. The CDR3 DNA is TGCGCCAGCAGCTTGGAGGGTAGGGAGGATACGCAGTATTTT.

There are many counts of this clonotype. The genes are TRBV11-2 and TRBJ1-1; TRBD1 is a possible D gene (5 bases). The CDR3 consists of 12 residues. Trimming removed 5 bases from V and 6 bases from J, with 10 bases in between. Germline CDR1 is SGHAT and CDR2 is FQNNGV. CDR3 amino acids: CASSGGGAEAFF. CDR3 sequence (DNA): TGTGCCAGCAGCGGGGGGGGGGCTGAAGCTTTCTTT.

CDR3 nucleotides: TGTGCCAGTTGGGAGACAGAAGCTTTCTTT. Translated, it gives CASWETEAFF. The chain couples TRBV19 to TRBJ1-1; D gene uncertain. From germline, CDR1 is LNHDA and CDR2 SQIVND (reference sequence). Trimming shortened V by 8 bases and J by 8 bases, and 9 bases separated the two germline ends. This CDR3 is built from 10 residues.

This clonotype was detected many times. This rearrangement joins TRBV5-6 to TRBJ1-6; TRBD1 matches at 8 bases. With 5 bases clipped from V and 7 bases from J, the junction kept 11 bases outside the gene matches. CDR3 length equals 16 residues. Germline CDR1 is SGHDT and CDR2 is YYEEEE. CDR3 nucleotide sequence: TGTGCCAGCAGTCATATAGACGACAGGGGAAATTCACCCCTCCACTTT. Its translation: CASSHIDDRGNSPLHF.

This clonotype was counted ten times or more. This rearrangement joins TRBV30 to TRBJ2-5, with TRBD1 matching 8 bases. The CDR3 has 14 residues. CDR1 and CDR2 from the germline V gene are GTSNPN and SVGIG (reference sequence). V was clipped by 7 bases and J by 5 bases; unmatched bases: 12. This chain's CDR3 is CASERTGTGETQYF. The CDR3 nucleotides are TGTGCCTCGGAGAGGACAGGGACGGGGGAGACCCAGTACTTC.

This sequence joins TRBV27 and TRBJ2-1, with TRBD1 matching 9 bases. V trimming: 5 bases; J trimming: 8 bases; junction bases outside the gene matches: 10. This CDR3 has 15 amino acids. Germline CDR1 reads MNHEY; CDR2 reads SMNVEV (reference sequence). DNA for the CDR3: TGTGCCAGCAGTCCGTCGGGACAGGGTTTCTATGAGCAGTTCTTC. Translating gives CASSPSGQGFYEQFF.

Comment on this clonotype: A single base is all that separates this from a far larger clone, so a read error is likely. This chain links TRBV6-2 or TRBV6-3 with TRBJ1-1; TRBD1 agrees at 10 bases. The CDR3 is made up of 16 amino acids. The germline gives CDR1 MNHEY, CDR2 SVGEGT. The CDR3, as DNA: TGTTCCAGCAGTTACGGGCCGGGACAGGGGCTCTCTGAAGCTTTCTTT. Translated, it gives CSSSYGPGQGLSEAFF.

This clonotype has ten or more counts. The V call is TRBV2, the J call TRBJ2-7; 11 nucleotides line up with TRBD1. Unmatched junction bases numbered 6, after V lost 7 bases and J lost 7 bases. The length of the CDR3 is 13 residues. Per germline, CDR1 SNHLY and CDR2 FYNNEI. The CDR3 DNA reads TGTGCCAGCACCAAGGACAGGGGGCATGAGCAGTACTTC. It is translated as CASTKDRGHEQYF. Full variable domain (rest looked up from reference TRBV2 and TRBJ2-7): EPEVTQTPSHQVTQMGQEVILRCVPISNHLYFYWYRQILGQKVEFLVSFYNNEISEKSEIFDDQFSVERPDGSNFTLKIRSTKLEDSAMYFCASTKDRGHEQYFGPGTRLTVT.

This clonotype was detected ten times or more. V and J are TRBV20-1 and TRBJ2-3; D is ambiguous. The germline V and J ends were trimmed by 0 bases and 5 bases, with 12 bases remaining between them. Germline V CDR1 and CDR2: DFQATT, SNEGSKA (reference sequence). This CDR3 spans 14 amino acids. The CDR3 region is CSARETPDGDTQYF. CDR3 nucleotides: TGCAGTGCTAGAGAGACCCCCGACGGAGATACGCAGTATTTT.

This clonotype showed up many times. This chain uses TRBV3-1 with TRBJ1-5; no reliable D call. CDR3 length: 15 residues. Trimming left V 2 bases short and J 7 bases short, with 15 bases between. Germline V gene data show CDR1 as LGHDT and CDR2 as YNNKEL (reference sequence). This CDR3 reads CASSQSPPHYQPQHF. The CDR3 coding sequence is TGTGCCAGCAGCCAATCCCCGCCCCATTACCAGCCCCAGCATTTT.

A remark on this clonotype: With a far larger clone one base away, a read error is the likely cause. The chain joins TRBV6-8 to TRBJ2-1, with D possibly TRBD2 on 6 matching bases. The germline V gene has CDR1 MNHGY and CDR2 SAAAGT. CDR3 length: 12 amino acids. V lost 6 bases and J 4 bases, leaving 7 bases between the germline ends. In nucleotides, the CDR3 is TGTGCCAGCAGGGCGGGGTACAATGAGCAGTTCTTC. Residues: CASRAGYNEQFF.

This clonotype was seen many times. The chain employs TRBV6-4 and TRBJ1-5; D not resolved. The V end lost 4 bases, the J end lost 0 bases, and 4 bases lay between the germline ends. The CDR3 has 13 residues. Germline CDR1 reads MRHNA; CDR2 reads SNTAGT. The CDR3 reads CASSANSNQPQHF. The CDR3 nucleotides read TGTGCCAGCAGTGCGAATAGCAATCAGCCCCAGCATTTT.

Many counts were recorded for this clonotype. The rearrangement joins TRBV7-7 to TRBJ2-2; 8 positions agree with TRBD1. The germline V gene has CDR1 SSHAT and CDR2 FNYEAQ (reference sequence). J was trimmed by 9 bases and V by 5 bases; bases with no gene match: 11. This CDR3 spans 15 amino acids. The CDR3 DNA reads TGTGCCAGCAGCCCCCAGACGACAGGGGACCGGGAGCTGTTTTTT. Encoded protein: CASSPQTTGDRELFF.

This clonotype occurred many times. The J gene is TRBJ2-7, the V gene TRBV7-6; D may be TRBD1 (6 bases). V was pared by 5 bases and J by 0 bases, with 11 bases between. The CDR3 is made up of 14 amino acids. Looked up from germline, CDR1 is SGHVS and CDR2 is FNYEAQ. The CDR3 here is CASSATGSSYEQYF. In nucleotides, the CDR3 is TGTGCCAGCAGCGCTACAGGGAGCTCCTACGAGCAGTACTTC.